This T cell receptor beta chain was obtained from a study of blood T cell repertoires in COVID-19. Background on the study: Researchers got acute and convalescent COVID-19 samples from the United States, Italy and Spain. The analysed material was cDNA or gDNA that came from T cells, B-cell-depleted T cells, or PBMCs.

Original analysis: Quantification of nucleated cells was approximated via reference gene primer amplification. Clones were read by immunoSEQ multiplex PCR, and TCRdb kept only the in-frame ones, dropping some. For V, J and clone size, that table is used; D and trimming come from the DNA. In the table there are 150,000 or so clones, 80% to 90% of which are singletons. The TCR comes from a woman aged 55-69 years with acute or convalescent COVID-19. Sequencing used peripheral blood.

As DNA, the CDR3 is TGTGCCAGCAGTCCCTGGGGGAGGGATGGAAACACCATATATTTT. Its protein product is CASSPWGRDGNTIYF. The chain joins TRBV27 to TRBJ1-3; D may be TRBD1 (5 bases). CDR1 MNHEY and CDR2 SMNVEV come from the germline V gene (reference sequence). The CDR3 covers 15 residues. The V and J ends lost 5 bases and 3 bases respectively, with 14 bases between them.